Given below is one T cell receptor (beta chain) in context. These data belong to a study of blood T cell repertoires in COVID-19. The CDR3 runs to 13 residues. CDR1 and CDR2 from the germline V gene are MGHRA and YSYEKL. V lost 6 bases to trimming and J lost 4 bases; unmatched junction nucleotides: 3. TCRdb's table, derived via immunoSEQ multiplex PCR, lists solely in-frame clones and lacks some. This table holds about 250,000 clones, more than 80% found once. Participants had their cohort set by participant-reported clinical history. The rearrangement uses TRBV4-1 and TRBJ2-3, with TRBD1 matching 8 bases. The sample taken for sequencing was PBMCs or T cells enriched from blood (not recorded which). The TCR originated in a woman aged 18-29 years who had recovered from COVID-19. In DNA, the CDR3 is TGCGCCAGCAGGGACAGGGTGTCAGATACGCAGTATTTT. This codes for CASRDRVSDTQYF.